What follows are 8 T cell receptor beta chains derived from one specimen sequenced in a study of cytomegalovirus exposure and HLA in healthy donors. This PCR relied on a set of 60 Vbeta primers and 13 Jbeta primers. Measured with immunoSEQ multiplex PCR; TCRdb has only the in-frame clones, and not every one. This table holds about 110,000 clones, 83% found once. The sequencing sample was made of PBMCs. The receptor set was obtained from a man aged 18 to 29 in good health and CMV-seronegative.

V and J are TRBV7-8 and TRBJ2-7; TRBD1 aligns across 7 bases. The CDR3 spans 16 residues. Germline V lookup: CDR1 SGHVS, CDR2 FQNEAQ. The V segment lost 1 base and the J segment 4 bases; nucleotides outside the gene matches: 10. The CDR3 bases are TGTGCCAGCAGCTTAGACAGACAGGGCCAGTGGTACGAGCAGTACTTC. It specifies CASSLDRQGQWYEQYF.

This chain connects TRBV7-2 to TRBJ1-1; 8 bases align to TRBD1. CDR3 length: 15 amino acids. Per the germline V gene, CDR1 is SGHTA and CDR2 is FQGNSA. V trimming: 5 bases; J trimming: 0 bases; junction bases outside the gene matches: 5. CDR3 sequence: CASSRQGILNTEAFF. As DNA, the CDR3 is TGTGCCAGCAGCCGACAGGGGATTCTGAACACTGAAGCTTTCTTT.

The chain couples TRBV27 to TRBJ1-5, with D possibly TRBD1 on 5 matching bases. The CDR3 sequence is 13 residues long. Between the trimmed V and J ends, which lost 2 bases and 6 bases, there was a span of 8 bases. Per germline, CDR1 MNHEY and CDR2 SMNVEV (reference sequence). The chain's CDR3 is CASSLTRGQPQHF. In DNA, the CDR3 is TGTGCCAGCAGTTTAACAAGGGGTCAGCCCCAGCATTTT.

A single count supports this clone. V is TRBV6-5 and J is TRBJ1-1, with D possibly TRBD1 on 6 matching bases. The length of the CDR3 is 13 residues. The V gene's germline CDR1 is MNHEY and CDR2 SVGAGI. Trimming left V 8 bases short and J 0 bases short, with 10 bases between. The CDR3 here is CASRGGMNTEAFF. The CDR3 region has the DNA TGTGCCAGCCGAGGGGGAATGAACACTGAAGCTTTCTTT.

This clone has a single count. The J gene is TRBJ1-4, the V gene TRBV5-8; D gene unclear. The germline V and J ends were trimmed by 1 base and 1 base, with 5 bases remaining between them. The CDR3 has 14 residues. The germline CDR1 and CDR2 sequences are SGHTS and YDEGEE. CDR3 loop: CASSLKLTNEKLFF. The CDR3 DNA reads as TGTGCCAGCAGCTTGAAACTAACTAATGAAAAACTGTTTTTT.

The chain has TRBV6-6 and TRBJ2-7; 8 nucleotides align to TRBD1. The CDR3 has 14 amino acids. The J segment lost 5 bases and the V segment lost 6 bases, leaving 9 bases of the junction unmatched. CDR1 is MNHNY and CDR2 is SVGAGI in the germline V gene (reference sequence). The CDR3 DNA follows: TGTGCCAGCAGCCTGACAGGGGAGGCCCACGAGCAGTACTTC. Translated, it gives CASSLTGEAHEQYF.

This sequence joins TRBV30 and TRBJ1-1; 7 positions match TRBD1. The J segment lost 4 bases and the V segment lost 2 bases, leaving 10 bases of the junction unmatched. This CDR3 contains 15 residues. In germline, CDR1 is GTSNPN, CDR2 SVGIG (reference sequence). CDR3 nucleotide sequence: TGTGCCTGGAGTTACAGGGGACTCGTGAGCACTGAAGCTTTCTTT. It yields the protein CAWSYRGLVSTEAFF.

V gene TRBV4-1 combines with J gene TRBJ2-5; D is ambiguous. CDR1 is MGHRA, CDR2 YSYEKL, per germline. The CDR3 consists of 15 residues. Deletions cut 0 bases from V and 4 bases from J, with 12 bases between. Here the CDR3 DNA reads TGCGCCAGCAGCCAAGAAGAATTTATCAGAGAGACCCAGTACTTC. As protein: CASSQEEFIRETQYF.